This T cell receptor beta chain was documented in a study of cytomegalovirus exposure and HLA in healthy donors. PCR employed 60 Vbeta and 13 Jbeta primers. Original processing notes: Unique TCR beta chains numbered approximately 80 million in a later analysis, with around 10 million shared. Some clones are missing from TCRdb's copy, which holds only in-frame ones; the method was immunoSEQ multiplex PCR. For V, J and clone size, that table is used; D and trimming come from the DNA. Seen here are 220,000 or so clones, approximately 78% observed once, and the top ten hold approximately 3.8%. About this clone itself: Its antigen remains unknown.

The CDR3 spans 14 residues. Trimming removed 3 bases from V and 0 bases from J, with 9 bases in between. In germline, CDR1 is SGHRS, CDR2 YFSETQ. Notes on the study in general: Among donors in an Asian-associated ancestry cluster, a later analysis reportedly found fewer N-insertions than the roughly 670-donor mean.

This sequence was found in a male donor in good health and CMV-seronegative. The chain has TRBV5-1 and TRBJ1-1; D gene uncertain. The sample was PBMCs. The CDR3 reads CASSSETVNTEAFF. The DNA for the CDR3 is TGCGCCAGCAGCTCTGAGACTGTGAACACTGAAGCTTTCTTT.